The 8 T cell receptor beta chains in this list originate from one sample, sequenced in a study of cytomegalovirus exposure and HLA in healthy donors. Both 60 Vbeta primers and 13 Jbeta primers went into the PCR. Generated by immunoSEQ multiplex PCR, the TCRdb table keeps only in-frame clones and is missing some. This table has about 140,000 clones, about four fifths appearing once. The sequencing input was PBMCs. The receptor source for this set is a female donor in good health and CMV-seronegative.

The chain is built from TRBV6-5 and TRBJ1-2; maybe TRBD1 (5 bases). Looked up from germline, CDR1 is MNHEY and CDR2 is SVGAGI. The germline V and J ends were trimmed by 6 bases and 5 bases, with 10 bases remaining between them. CDR3 size: 12 residues. The CDR3 loop reads CASRDRLYGYTF. CDR3 nucleotides: TGTGCCAGCAGAGACAGACTTTATGGCTACACCTTC.

V usage is TRBV7-9 and J usage is TRBJ2-1; weak D call: TRBD1 (5 bases). This CDR3 region has 15 residues. Germline CDR1 SEHNR, CDR2 FQNEAQ (reference sequence). Between the trimmed V and J ends, which lost 5 bases and 3 bases, there was a span of 14 bases. Written as DNA, the CDR3 is TGTGCCAGCAGCCCGGTGGGGCAGGTCTACAATGAGCAGTTCTTC. Its translation: CASSPVGQVYNEQFF.

The genes are TRBV6-5 and TRBJ1-5, with a weak D call TRBD1 (6 bases). The V end lost 2 bases, the J end lost 3 bases, and 11 bases lay between the germline ends. Germline CDR1 and CDR2: MNHEY and SVGAGI. This CDR3 has 15 residues. CDR3 in amino acids: CASSYQQGHNQPQHF. The CDR3 DNA sequence: TGTGCCAGCAGTTACCAACAGGGACACAATCAGCCCCAGCATTTT.

The chain is built from TRBV4-1 and TRBJ2-1; 7 positions agree with TRBD1. CDR1 is MGHRA and CDR2 is YSYEKL in the germline V gene. This CDR3 has 15 residues. Losses at the gene ends were 5 bases for V and 2 bases for J; bases not matched to a gene: 6. This CDR3 is CASSVGTVAYNEQFF. CDR3 nucleotides: TGCGCCAGCAGCGTGGGGACAGTAGCCTACAATGAGCAGTTCTTC.

This chain uses TRBV5-6 with TRBJ2-6, with TRBD2 matching over 7 bases. The V and J ends lost 4 bases and 0 bases, in that order; junction bases with no gene match: 7. Germline CDR1 and CDR2: SGHDT and YYEEEE. The CDR3 length is 17 residues. DNA for the CDR3: TGTGCCAGCAGCGGGGGGGTTGCGAGCTCTGGGGCCAACGTCCTGACTTTC. Its protein is CASSGGVASSGANVLTF.

The chain combines TRBV20-1 with TRBJ1-3, with D unresolved. The germline gives CDR1 DFQATT, CDR2 SNEGSKA (reference sequence). V was cut by 5 bases and J by 4 bases, with 6 bases left in between. The CDR3 runs 11 residues. The DNA for the CDR3 is TGCAGTGCTCCTCAGGGAAACACCATATATTTT. As protein: CSAPQGNTIYF.

This chain uses TRBV27 with TRBJ2-7, with 14 bases lining up with TRBD2. V lost 10 bases, J lost 5 bases, and 13 bases stayed unmatched. Germline-derived CDR1 and CDR2 are MNHEY and SMNVEV (reference sequence). The CDR3 length is 16 residues. The CDR3 DNA is TGTGCCACCTCCGGACTAGCGGGAGGCGAAGTCCACGAGCAGTACTTC. Amino acids: CATSGLAGGEVHEQYF.

The chain employs TRBV4-3 and TRBJ2-3; D is possibly TRBD2 (5 bases). The CDR3 totals 17 residues. Trimming cost V 4 bases and J 1 base, with 18 bases left between them. CDR1 is LGHNA and CDR2 is YSLEER in the germline V gene. This chain's CDR3 is CASSPSTIAKRTDTQYF. As DNA, the CDR3 is TGCGCCAGCAGCCCCTCTACCATAGCGAAACGCACAGATACGCAGTATTTT.